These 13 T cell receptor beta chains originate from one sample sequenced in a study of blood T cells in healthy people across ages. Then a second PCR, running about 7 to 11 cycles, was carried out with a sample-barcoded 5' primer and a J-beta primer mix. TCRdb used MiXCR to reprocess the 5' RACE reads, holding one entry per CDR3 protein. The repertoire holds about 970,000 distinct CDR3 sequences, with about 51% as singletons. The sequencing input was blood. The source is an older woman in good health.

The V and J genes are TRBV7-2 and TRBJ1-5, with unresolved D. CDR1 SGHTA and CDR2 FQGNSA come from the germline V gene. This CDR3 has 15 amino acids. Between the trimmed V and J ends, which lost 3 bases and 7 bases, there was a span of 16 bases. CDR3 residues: CASSFRGRVGQPQHF. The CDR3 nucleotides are TGTGCCAGCAGCTTTCGGGGAAGGGTTGGCCAGCCCCAGCATTTT.

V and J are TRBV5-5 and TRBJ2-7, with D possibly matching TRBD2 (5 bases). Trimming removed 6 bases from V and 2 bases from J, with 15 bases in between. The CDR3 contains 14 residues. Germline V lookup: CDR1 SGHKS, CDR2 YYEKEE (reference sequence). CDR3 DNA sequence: TGTGCCAGCACCCTAGCTCCGTCCGCCTACGAGCAGTACTTC. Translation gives CASTLAPSAYEQYF.

The DNA of the CDR3 is TGTGCCAGCAGCCAAGGGGCGGGACAGGGAGGACAAGGCTACACCTTC. Its translation is CASSQGAGQGGQGYTF. The V gene is TRBV3-1, the J gene TRBJ1-2, with 9 bases matching TRBD1. After removal of 1 base from V and 8 bases from J, the junction contained 11 bases not matched to a gene. CDR1 LGHDT and CDR2 YNNKEL come from the germline V gene (reference sequence). The CDR3 loop spans 16 amino acids. The variable domain in full, completed from reference TRBV3-1 and TRBJ1-2, reads DTAVSQTPKYLVTQMGNDKSIKCEQNLGHDTMYWYKQDSKKFLKIMFSYNNKELIINETVPNRFSPKSPDKAHLNLHINSLELGDSAVYFCASSQGAGQGGQGYTFGSGTRLTVV.

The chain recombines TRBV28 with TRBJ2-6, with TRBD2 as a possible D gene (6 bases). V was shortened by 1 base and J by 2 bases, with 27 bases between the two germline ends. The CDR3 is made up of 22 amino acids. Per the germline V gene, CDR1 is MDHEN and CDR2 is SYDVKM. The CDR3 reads CASSLFVGSKGNRRAGANVLTF. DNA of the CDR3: TGTGCCAGCAGTTTATTCGTCGGGAGTAAGGGGAACAGGAGAGCTGGGGCCAACGTCCTGACTTTC.

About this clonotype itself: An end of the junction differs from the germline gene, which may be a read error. The DNA of the CDR3 is TGTGCCACCAGGTCATGGACGGGAGGCGAGCGGTACTTC. Encoded protein: CATRSWTGGERYF. The gene calls are TRBV15 and TRBJ2-7, with 7 bases that match TRBD2. Germline values: CDR1 LNHNV, CDR2 YYDKDF (reference sequence). This CDR3 comprises 13 residues.

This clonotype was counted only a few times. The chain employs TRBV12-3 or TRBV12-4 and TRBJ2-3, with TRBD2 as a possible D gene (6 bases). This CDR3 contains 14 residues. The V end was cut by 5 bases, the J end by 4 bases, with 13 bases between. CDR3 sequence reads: CASSQLWGADTQYF. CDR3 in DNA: TGTGCCAGCAGTCAATTGTGGGGGGCAGATACGCAGTATTTT.

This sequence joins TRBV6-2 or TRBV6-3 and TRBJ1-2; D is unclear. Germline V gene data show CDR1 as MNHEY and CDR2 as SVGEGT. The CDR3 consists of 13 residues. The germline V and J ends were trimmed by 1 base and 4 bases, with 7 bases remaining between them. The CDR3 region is CASSYLSSYGYTF. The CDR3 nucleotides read TGTGCCAGCAGTTACTTGTCCAGCTATGGCTACACCTTC.

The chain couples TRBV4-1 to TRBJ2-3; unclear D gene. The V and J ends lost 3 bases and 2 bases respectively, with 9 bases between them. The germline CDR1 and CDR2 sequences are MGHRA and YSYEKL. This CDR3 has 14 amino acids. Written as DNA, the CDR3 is TGCGCCAGCAGCCAGAACACGAACACAGATACGCAGTATTTT. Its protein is CASSQNTNTDTQYF.

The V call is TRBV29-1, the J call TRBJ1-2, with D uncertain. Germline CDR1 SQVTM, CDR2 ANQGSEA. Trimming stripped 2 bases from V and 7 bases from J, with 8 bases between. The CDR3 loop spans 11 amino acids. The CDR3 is CSVEIDSGYTF. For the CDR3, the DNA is TGCAGCGTTGAAATTGATAGTGGCTACACCTTC.

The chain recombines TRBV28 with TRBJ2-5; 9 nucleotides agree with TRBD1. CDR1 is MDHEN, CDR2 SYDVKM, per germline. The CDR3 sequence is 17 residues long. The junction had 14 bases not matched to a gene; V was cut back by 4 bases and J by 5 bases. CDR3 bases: TGTGCCAGCAGTTCCAGAGGGACAGGGAAAACGGGGGAGACCCAGTACTTC. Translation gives CASSSRGTGKTGETQYF.

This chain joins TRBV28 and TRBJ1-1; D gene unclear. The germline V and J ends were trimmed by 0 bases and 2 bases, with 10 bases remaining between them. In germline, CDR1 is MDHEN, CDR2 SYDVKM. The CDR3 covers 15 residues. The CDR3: CASSLWAQTNTEAFF. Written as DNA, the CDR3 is TGTGCCAGCAGTTTATGGGCACAGACAAACACTGAAGCTTTCTTT.

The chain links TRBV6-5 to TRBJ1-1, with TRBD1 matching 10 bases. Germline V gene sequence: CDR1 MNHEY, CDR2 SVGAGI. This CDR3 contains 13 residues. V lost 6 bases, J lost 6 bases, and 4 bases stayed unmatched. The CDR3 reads CASSRGQGAEAFF. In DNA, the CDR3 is TGTGCCAGCAGCCGTGGACAGGGGGCTGAAGCTTTCTTT.

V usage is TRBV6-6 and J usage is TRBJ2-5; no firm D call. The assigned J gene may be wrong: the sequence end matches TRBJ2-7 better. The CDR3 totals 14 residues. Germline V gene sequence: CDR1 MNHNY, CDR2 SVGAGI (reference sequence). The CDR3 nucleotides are TGTGCCAGCAGTTACTCGAAGGCCGACTACGAGCAGTACTTC. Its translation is CASSYSKADYEQYF.